This entry is about one T cell receptor beta chain. Its antigen is currently unknown. TCR cDNA, made by 5'RACE template switching, carried an added universal primer site and UMIs. Each CDR3 protein gets one entry after TCRdb re-called the 5' RACE reads with MiXCR. The sample carries more than 350,000 distinct CDR3 sequences, 9.5% to 13% recorded once. This entry comes from a study of T cells after yellow fever vaccination. At the level of the study: The SMART-Seq v4 Ultra Low Input method served to prepare the low-cell-number fractions. Whole-study findings and limits: The secondary response was weaker but peaked faster, day 5 versus 15. Most clones from primary vaccination were detected again post-booster (approximately 97% CD4, roughly 90% CD8).

The sequence derives from a young man who received the YFV17D yellow fever vaccine. The material was PBMCs, obtained on the day of the first yellow fever vaccination.

The CDR3 reads CASSLLRQAGNTGELFF. The DNA of the CDR3 is TGTGCCAGCTCCCTTCTTAGACAGGCGGGGAACACCGGGGAGCTGTTTTTT. This chain connects TRBV7-2 to TRBJ2-2; D is perhaps TRBD1 (6 bases). V gave up 8 bases and J gave up 1 base, with 20 bases separating them. This CDR3 has 17 amino acids. The germline CDR1 and CDR2 sequences are SGHTA and FQGNSA.